This T cell receptor (beta chain) was found in a study of T cells after yellow fever vaccination (dated by TCRdb to the late 2010s). Concerning the study at large: The SMART-Seq v4 Ultra Low Input RNA kit was used to prepare libraries from fractions with low cell numbers. Bulk TCR alpha and beta repertoires were sequenced longitudinally to track T-cell clones before and after primary and booster YFV17D yellow fever vaccination. Two healthy male donors, one aged 18 to 30 and one aged 30 to 40 years, were included in the cohort. Bulk PBMC replicates and cell subsets were isolated from blood drawn at multiple timepoints before and after both primary and secondary immunization. The research as a whole found: Because only a couple of donors were included in the study, the extent to which the findings can be generalized is limited. The secondary T-cell response was weaker than the primary response but faster, peaking on day 5 instead of day 15. Computational filtering was required because FACS-sorted repertoires could contain abundant contaminating clonotypes from the bulk population. A small share of clonotypes was detected in both CD4 and CD8 compartments, with the overlap likely arising from convergent recombination. Most clones expanded after primary vaccination were re-detected after the booster (96% of CD4 and around 88% of CD8), suggesting broad memory maintenance.

TCR cDNA was made using 5'RACE template switching, a step that added a universal primer site and unique molecular identifiers. Priming for cDNA synthesis came from both the TCR alpha and TCR beta constant segments. Two PCR steps were used to amplify libraries, with sample barcodes and sequencing adapters being added in the second step. Sequencing of libraries was performed on Illumina HiSeq 2500 (2x100 bp) or NovaSeq (2x150 bp). The study's own analysis went as follows. Reads were demultiplexed and collapsed into UMI consensus sequences with MIGEC, and V(D)J alignment was performed with MiXCR. Using edgeR on replicate PBMC samples, clonotypes were called vaccine-responding if FDR was below 0.01 and the log2 fold change was above 5 up to day 15. CD4 or CD8 identity was assigned to each bulk clonotype according to whether the clonotype was present at higher abundance in the sequenced CD4 repertoire or the sequenced CD8 repertoire. TCRdb redid the processing of the public reads, applying fastp at Q25 and MiXCR, and retained in-frame beta chains. Each CDR3 protein gets just one entry, which takes the most common genes and DNA from the rows behind it. The V and J calls, along with clone size, are taken from TCRdb and not from the paper's own processing. The sample includes roughly 300,000 distinct CDR3 sequences, with roughly 8.4% observed a single time. The ten largest make up around 17% of the sample.

The CDR3 runs 15 amino acids, cysteine and phenylalanine included. Only the CDR3 region is kept as DNA, spanning 45 bases read in frame from base 1. V and J are truncated by 4 bases and 7 bases respectively, leaving an intervening sequence of 17 bases. CDR1 and CDR2, per the germline V gene, are SNHLY and FYNNEI. A remark on this clonotype: Its antigen remains unidentified. Per-nucleotide qualities are absent, and no much larger clonotype sits a single base away.

The treatment or condition label corresponds to: live attenuated yellow fever vaccine strain. At each blood-draw timepoint, two biological replicates of bulk PBMCs were obtained. PBMCs were isolated from peripheral blood using a standard Ficoll-Paque protocol. TriZol was used to extract RNA from bulk PBMCs, from CD4 and CD8 fractions, and from dextramer-positive and dextramer-negative fractions. The sequencing here drew on PBMCs, taken about 41 days after the first yellow fever vaccination. Recombination linked TRBV2 to TRBJ1-5; a tentative D call is TRBD1 (6 bases match). This receptor was taken from a man between 18 and 35 years old who received the YFV17D yellow fever vaccine. The encoded CDR3 is CASSGGAGSGQPQHF. The nucleotides read TGTGCCAGCAGTGGGGGGGCAGGGTCGGGACAGCCCCAGCATTTT.